The clone carrying this T cell receptor (beta chain) was found many times. The germline gene is not matched at one end of the junction; a read error may be the cause. A second PCR, run for roughly 6 to 11 cycles, used a sample-barcoded 5' primer plus a J-beta primer mix. TCRdb redid the calling of the 5' RACE reads with MiXCR, one entry per CDR3 protein. The sample has more than 650,000 distinct CDR3 sequences, 20% to 25% seen once. The data stem from a study of blood T cells in healthy people across ages. For the study at large: T cells yielded about one barcoded beta molecule per two cells through template switching.

CDR1 is SGHTA, CDR2 FQGNSA, per germline. The CDR3 runs 14 residues. The receptor was derived from a man aged 65-85 years in good health. The chain recombines TRBV7-2 with TRBJ2-2; D call uncertain. Sequences were obtained from blood. CDR3 in amino acids: CASSLVRNTGELFF. In DNA form, the CDR3 reads TGTGCCAGCAGTTTAGTCAGGAACACCGGGGAGCTGTTTTTT.